The rows below give T cell receptor beta chains drawn from one sample of a study of shared clonotypes between healthy human individuals. Data came from immunoSEQ multiplex PCR; TCRdb stores just in-frame clones and leaves some out. Here the sample spans about 580,000 clones, about 98% being singletons. The specimen sequenced was naive CD8+ T cells sorted from blood. The source of these receptors is a man aged 25 to 40 in good health. The CDR3 runs from the conserved cysteine through the conserved F or W. D genes are given only for firm matches. Expanded clones get a size class; other rows say once, few or many, or leave the size out.

>TRBJ2-7|TRBV29-1|.|.
TGCAGCGTCATCCCGGGAATCTCCTACGAGCAGTACTTC
CSVIPGISYEQYF
>TRBJ1-5|TRBV10-2|.|.
TGCGCCAGCTGGAAAGGACAGAGCAATCAGCCCCAGCATTTT
CASWKGQSNQPQHF
>TRBJ2-2|TRBV11-2|.|.
TGTGCCAGCACCCCTACCGGGGAGCTGTTTTTT
CASTPTGELFF
>TRBJ2-7|TRBV7-9|TRBD1|.
TGTGCCAGCAGCTTAACAGGGGGGGAGCAGTACTTC
CASSLTGGEQYF
>TRBJ2-7|TRBV29-1|.|.
TGCAGCGTTGAAGTTGCAGGGAAAGAGGACGAGCAGTACTTC
CSVEVAGKEDEQYF
>TRBJ1-1|TRBV16|.|once
TGTGCCAGCAGCCAATCCGGGGGGAACCTTGAAGCTTTCTTT
CASSQSGGNLEAFF
>TRBJ2-1|TRBV29-1|TRBD2|.
TGCAGCGTTGCCCATAGCGGGAATGAGCAGTTCTTC
CSVAHSGNEQFF
>TRBJ2-7|TRBV10-3|.|.
TGTGCCAGCTCAGCCGTGGACGGCTCTAGCTCCTACGAGCAGTACTTC
CASSAVDGSSSYEQYF
>TRBJ2-7|TRBV4-1|.|.
TGCGCCAGCAGCCCAGGATGGCAGCAGAACGAGCAGTACTTC
CASSPGWQQNEQYF
>TRBJ2-1|TRBV4-1|TRBD2|.
TGCGCCAGCAGCCAAGATCCACTAGCGAGATACAATGAGCAGTTCTTC
CASSQDPLARYNEQFF
>TRBJ2-2|TRBV29-1|TRBD1|.
TGCAGCATTACGTACAGAACCGGGACAGAGCTCACCGGGGAGCTGTTTTTT
CSITYRTGTELTGELFF
>TRBJ1-1|TRBV28|.|.
TGTGCCACCGGGGAGGGGCCCCTAATGAACACTGAAGCTTTCTTT
CATGEGPLMNTEAFF
>TRBJ2-1|TRBV19|TRBD2|.
TGTGCCAGTAGTGTACTAGCGGGAGTTAACAATGAGCAGTTCTTC
CASSVLAGVNNEQFF
>TRBJ2-7|TRBV5-4|.|.
TGTGCCAGCAGCTTCAATTCCTACGAGCAGTACTTC
CASSFNSYEQYF
>TRBJ2-6|TRBV11-1|.|.
TGTGCCAGCAGCTTAGCGTCCTTCGGGGCCAACGTCCTGACTTTC
CASSLASFGANVLTF
>TRBJ2-1|TRBV10-2|TRBD2|.
TGCGCCAGCAGTAGTCCGGGACTAGCGGGCGATGAGCAGTTCTTC
CASSSPGLAGDEQFF
>TRBJ2-7|TRBV7-2|TRBD1|.
TGTGCCAGCAGCCAGGTCGGACAGGGACCCTACGAGCAGTACTTC
CASSQVGQGPYEQYF